This TCR beta chain was identified in a study of Graves' ophthalmopathy and Graves' hyperthyroidism. Turning to the study itself: Peripheral blood was collected at initial diagnosis, before any treatment. Study results and caveats: Detected in blood as well were most expanded thyroid clonotypes with frequency above 0.001.

Diagnosis was based on clinical symptoms, serum thyroxine, TRAb, thyroid ultrasound and orbital computed tomography. This clonotype was found many times. As yet, its antigen is unknown. The CDR3 has 13 residues. Per germline, CDR1 GTSNPN and CDR2 SVGIG (reference sequence). The ends were cut back, 7 bases at V and 2 bases at J, with 12 bases in the middle. Amplifying from RNA transcripts, the study obtained TCR beta CDR3 regions. After a first-round RT-PCR with HTBI primers, a second-round multiplex PCR was run. TCRdb recomputed calls from the multiplex PCR reads with MiXCR, one row per CDR3 protein. The table shows almost 400,000 distinct CDR3 sequences, with about 16% occurring only once.

The clonotype originates from a woman younger than 35 with Graves' ophthalmopathy. The chain carries TRBV30 and TRBJ1-5, with D perhaps matching TRBD1 (6 bases). Source material: peripheral blood. The DNA of the CDR3 is TGTGCCTTCCGGGGGCAGGGCAATCAGCCCCAGCATTTT. It is translated as CAFRGQGNQPQHF.